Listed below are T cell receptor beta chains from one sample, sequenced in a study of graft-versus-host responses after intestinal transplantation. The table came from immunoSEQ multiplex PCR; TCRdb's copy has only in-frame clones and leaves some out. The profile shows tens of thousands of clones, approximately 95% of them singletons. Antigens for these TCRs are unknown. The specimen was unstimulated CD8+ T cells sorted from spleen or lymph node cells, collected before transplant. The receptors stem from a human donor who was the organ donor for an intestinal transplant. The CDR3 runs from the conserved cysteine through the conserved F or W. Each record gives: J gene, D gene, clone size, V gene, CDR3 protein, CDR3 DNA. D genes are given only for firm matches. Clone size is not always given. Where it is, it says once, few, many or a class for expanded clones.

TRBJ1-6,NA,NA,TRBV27,CASSLSTIHNSPLHF,TGTGCCAGCAGTTTATCGACGATTCATAATTCACCCCTCCACTTT
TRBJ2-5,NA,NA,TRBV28,CASSLSETQYF,TGTGCCAGCAGTTTATCGGAGACCCAGTACTTC
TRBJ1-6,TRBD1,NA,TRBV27,CASSYHSPRQGLINSPLHF,TGTGCCAGCAGTTACCACTCCCCCAGACAGGGCCTAATTAATTCACCCCTCCACTTT
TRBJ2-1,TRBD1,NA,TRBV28,CASSLNRDSSYNEQFF,TGTGCCAGCAGCCTAAACAGGGACAGCTCCTACAATGAGCAGTTCTTC
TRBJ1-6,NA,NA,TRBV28,CASSAPGRELNSPLHF,TGTGCCAGCAGTGCGCCGGGACGGGAACTTAATTCACCCCTCCACTTT
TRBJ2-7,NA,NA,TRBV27,CASRGHPYEQYF,TGTGCCAGCAGGGGACACCCTTACGAGCAGTACTTC
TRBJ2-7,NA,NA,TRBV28,CASSQIYEQYF,TGTGCCAGCAGTCAAATCTACGAGCAGTACTTC
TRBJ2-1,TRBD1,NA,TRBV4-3,CASSLGTGRYNEQFF,TGCGCCAGCAGCCTCGGGACAGGGAGATACAATGAGCAGTTCTTC
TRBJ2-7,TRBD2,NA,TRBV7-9,CASSSTGTSSYEQYF,TGTGCCAGCAGCTCCACCGGGACTAGCAGTTACGAGCAGTACTTC
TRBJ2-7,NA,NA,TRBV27,CASSPTGYEQYF,TGTGCCAGCAGTCCTACAGGGTACGAGCAGTACTTC
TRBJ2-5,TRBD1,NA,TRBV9,CASSVDRGSVEGQETQYF,TGTGCCAGCAGCGTTGACAGGGGGAGCGTCGAAGGGCAAGAGACCCAGTACTTC
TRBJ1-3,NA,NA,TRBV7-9,CASSSTMQGSYSGNTIYF,TGTGCCAGCAGCTCAACGATGCAGGGTTCATACTCTGGAAACACCATATATTTT
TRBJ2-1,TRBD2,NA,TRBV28,CASSFTRGANNEQFF,TGTGCCAGCAGTTTTACGCGGGGGGCTAACAATGAGCAGTTCTTC
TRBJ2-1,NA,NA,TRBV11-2,CASSSDRKTTGSYNEQFF,TGTGCCAGCAGCTCCGATCGAAAGACTACAGGTTCCTACAATGAGCAGTTCTTC
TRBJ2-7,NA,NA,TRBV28,CASRQGSSYEQYF,TGTGCCAGCAGACAGGGAAGCTCCTACGAGCAGTACTTC
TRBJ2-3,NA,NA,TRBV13,CASSSRSGVTSTDTQYF,TGTGCCAGCAGCTCCCGGAGTGGCGTAACTAGCACAGATACGCAGTATTTT
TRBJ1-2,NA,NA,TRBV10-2,CASSESTALSNYGYTF,TGCGCCAGCAGTGAGTCGACGGCGCTCTCTAACTATGGCTACACCTTC
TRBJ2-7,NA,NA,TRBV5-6,CASSLAPSYEQYF,TGTGCCAGCAGCTTGGCTCCCAGCTACGAGCAGTACTTC
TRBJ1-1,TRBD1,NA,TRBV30,CAWSRLGQAEAFF,TGTGCCTGGAGTCGCTTAGGACAGGCTGAAGCTTTCTTT
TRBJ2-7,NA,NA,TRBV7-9,CASSLGAYEQYF,TGTGCCAGCAGCTTAGGGGCCTACGAGCAGTACTTC
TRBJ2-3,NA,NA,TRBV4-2,CASSQVAGTDTQYF,TGTGCCAGCAGCCAAGTCGCGGGGACAGATACGCAGTATTTT
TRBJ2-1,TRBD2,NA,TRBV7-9,CASSLAGGLDNEQFF,TGTGCCAGCAGCTTAGCGGGGGGGTTGGACAATGAGCAGTTCTTC
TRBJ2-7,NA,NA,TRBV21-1,CASSTPDRGLYEQYF,TGTGCCAGCAGCACACCAGACAGGGGGCTCTACGAGCAGTACTTC
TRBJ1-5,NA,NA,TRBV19,CASTMGGLGPQHF,TGTGCCAGTACCATGGGTGGTCTGGGTCCCCAGCATTTT
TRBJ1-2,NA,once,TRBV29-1,CSVEEHRQYGYTF,TGCAGCGTTGAAGAGCACAGACAATATGGCTACACCTTC
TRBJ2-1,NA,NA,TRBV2,CASRTYNEQFF,TGTGCCAGCCGTACTTACAATGAGCAGTTCTTC
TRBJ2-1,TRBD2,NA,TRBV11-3,CASSSSGTSSYNEQFF,TGTGCCAGCAGCTCTAGCGGCACGAGCTCCTACAATGAGCAGTTCTTC
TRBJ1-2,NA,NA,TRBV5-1,CASSLAAAGDYGYTF,TGCGCCAGCAGCTTGGCCGCGGCGGGCGACTATGGCTACACCTTC
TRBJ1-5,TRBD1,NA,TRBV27,CASSPNAGTDFNQPQHF,TGTGCCAGCAGTCCTAACGCCGGGACAGACTTCAATCAGCCCCAGCATTTT
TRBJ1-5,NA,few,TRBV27,CASSLRGDNQPQHF,TGTGCCAGCAGTTTAAGAGGGGACAATCAGCCCCAGCATTTT
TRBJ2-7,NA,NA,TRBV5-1,CASSADYEQYF,TGCGCCAGCAGTGCCGACTACGAGCAGTACTTC
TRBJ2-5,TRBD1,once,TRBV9,CASSVGTGGQETQYF,TGTGCCAGCAGCGTAGGGACAGGGGGCCAAGAGACCCAGTACTTC
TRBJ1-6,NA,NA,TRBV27,CASSSGLLNSPLHF,TGTGCCAGCAGTTCCGGACTGCTTAATTCACCCCTCCACTTT
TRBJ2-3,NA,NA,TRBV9,CASSGGAEDTQYF,TGTGCCAGCAGCGGGGGGGCCGAAGATACGCAGTATTTT
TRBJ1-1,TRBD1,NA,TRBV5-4,CASSLGGGTGGLNTEAFF,TGTGCCAGCAGCTTGGGCGGCGGAACAGGGGGTTTGAACACTGAAGCTTTCTTT
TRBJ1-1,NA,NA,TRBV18,CASSPIPILGLNTEAFF,TGTGCCAGCTCACCAATACCAATATTGGGTCTGAACACTGAAGCTTTCTTT
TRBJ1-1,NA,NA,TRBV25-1,CASSDLRGTEAFF,TGTGCCAGCAGTGACCTTAGGGGCACTGAAGCTTTCTTT
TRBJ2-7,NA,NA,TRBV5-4,CASSQTGYEQYF,TGTGCCAGCAGCCAGACAGGCTACGAGCAGTACTTC
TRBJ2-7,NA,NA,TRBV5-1,CASSLGQGLSYEQYF,TGCGCCAGCAGCTTGGGGCAAGGGCTCTCCTACGAGCAGTACTTC
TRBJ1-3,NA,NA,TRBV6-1,CASSEWGPGGNTIYF,TGTGCCAGCAGTGAATGGGGGCCTGGTGGAAACACCATATATTTT
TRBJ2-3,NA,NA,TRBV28,CASSPVTDTQYF,TGTGCCAGCAGTCCCGTCACGGATACGCAGTATTTT
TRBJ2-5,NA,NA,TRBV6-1,CASSSYQGYQETQYF,TGTGCCAGCAGTTCCTACCAGGGGTACCAAGAGACCCAGTACTTC
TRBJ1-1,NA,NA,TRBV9,CASSVVYTSTEAFF,TGTGCCAGCAGCGTAGTTTACACTTCCACTGAAGCTTTCTTT
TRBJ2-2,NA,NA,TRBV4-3,CASSPPIGRGPNTGELFF,TGCGCCAGCAGCCCCCCTATAGGACGCGGGCCGAACACCGGGGAGCTGTTTTTT
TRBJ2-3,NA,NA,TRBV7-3,CASSLVPESDTQYF,TGTGCCAGCAGCTTAGTGCCAGAATCAGATACGCAGTATTTT
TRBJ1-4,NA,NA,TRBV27,CASSTWRDEKLFF,TGTGCCAGCAGTACGTGGCGTGATGAAAAACTGTTTTTT
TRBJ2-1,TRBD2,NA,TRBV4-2,CASSQVTALADFYNEQFF,TGTGCCAGCAGCCAGGTTACGGCGCTAGCGGATTTTTACAATGAGCAGTTCTTC
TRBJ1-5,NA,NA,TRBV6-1,CASSGEGSNQPQHF,TGTGCCAGCAGTGGTGAGGGGAGCAATCAGCCCCAGCATTTT
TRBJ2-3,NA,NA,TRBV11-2,CASSLASPGTDTQYF,TGTGCCAGCAGCTTAGCTTCGCCAGGCACAGATACGCAGTATTTT
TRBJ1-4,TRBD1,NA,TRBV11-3,CASRPTGGWKLFF,TGTGCCAGCAGACCCACAGGGGGTTGGAAACTGTTTTTT
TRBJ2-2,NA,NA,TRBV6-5,CASSYQRGPGELFF,TGTGCCAGCAGTTATCAGAGGGGTCCCGGGGAGCTGTTTTTT